A selection of T cell receptor beta chains follows, all from one sample in a study of blood T cells in healthy people across ages. A single record per CDR3 protein comes from TCRdb applying MiXCR to the 5' RACE reads. This sample has 1.5 million to 2 million distinct CDR3 sequences, with 40% to 55% found just once. The specimen was blood. These receptors were obtained from a middle-aged woman in good health. The CDR3 runs from the conserved cysteine through the conserved F or W. The order of the fields is clone size, V gene, J gene, D gene, CDR3 length, CDR3 DNA, CDR3 protein. A D gene is named only where the DNA matches it firmly. Clone size is given for some rows only: seen once, a few or many times, or a class if the clone is expanded.

>.|TRBV12-3/TRBV12-4|TRBJ2-5|.|15
TGTGCCAGCAGTAGACGAAATTGGTACCAAGAGACCCAGTACTTC
CASSRRNWYQETQYF
>.|TRBV29-1|TRBJ1-4|TRBD1|13
TGCAGCGTTGAAGATACAGGGGGTGAAAAACTGTTTTTT
CSVEDTGGEKLFF
>.|TRBV14|TRBJ2-3|.|18
TGTGCCAGCAGCCAATTCAGAGGGACCCCCTCCAAGGGAGATACGCAGTATTTT
CASSQFRGTPSKGDTQYF
>.|TRBV4-2|TRBJ1-2|TRBD1|16
TGTGCCAGCAGCCAAGATCACGGGGACAGGGATCATGGCTACACCTTC
CASSQDHGDRDHGYTF
>.|TRBV28|TRBJ1-2|TRBD1|12
TGTGCCAGCACACGACAGGGCTTAGGCTACACCTTC
CASTRQGLGYTF
>.|TRBV7-6|TRBJ2-7|.|14
TGTGCCAGCAGCTTAACTGATAGTCACTACGAGCAGTACTTC
CASSLTDSHYEQYF
>.|TRBV7-6|TRBJ2-1|.|16
TGTGCCAGCAGCTTAGGTGAAGGCGGTTCCTACAATGAGCAGTTCTTC
CASSLGEGGSYNEQFF
>.|TRBV15|TRBJ2-3|.|15
TGTGCCACCAGCAGAGGCCTGGGGGGAACAGATACGCAGTATTTT
CATSRGLGGTDTQYF
>.|TRBV20-1|TRBJ1-5|TRBD1|15
TGCAGTGCGGGCAGGGGGCCTTATAGCAATCAGCCCCAGCATTTT
CSAGRGPYSNQPQHF
>.|TRBV12-3/TRBV12-4|TRBJ1-6|TRBD1|13
TGTGCCAGCAGTTCCAGGGGGTTTTCACCCCTCCACTTT
CASSSRGFSPLHF
>.|TRBV27|TRBJ2-1|TRBD2|15
TGTGCCAGCAGTTTATCTAGCGGGGGGGCCGATGAGCAGTTCTTC
CASSLSSGGADEQFF
>.|TRBV27|TRBJ1-6|.|16
TGTGCCAGCAGTATTACTTTTGCAGGGCTTAATTCACCCCTCCACTTT
CASSITFAGLNSPLHF
>.|TRBV2|TRBJ2-3|.|14
TGTGCCAGCAGTGATATGCCGGGGGCAGATGCGCAGTATTTT
CASSDMPGADAQYF
>.|TRBV5-1|TRBJ1-1|.|15
TGCGCCAGCAGCTTGGAAGCGGGTTCGAACACTGAAGCTTTCTTT
CASSLEAGSNTEAFF
>.|TRBV27|TRBJ1-1|TRBD1|17
TGTGCCAGCAGTTTGACAGGGGGTCCAGCATTCGACACTGAAGCTTTCTTT
CASSLTGGPAFDTEAFF
>once|TRBV4-3|TRBJ1-2|TRBD1|15
TGCGCCAGCAGCCAAGATTGGCAGGGGGGCTATGGCTACACCTTC
CASSQDWQGGYGYTF
>.|TRBV18|TRBJ2-7|TRBD1|15
TGTGCCAGCTCACCAACGACAGGGCCTACCTACGAGCAGTACTTC
CASSPTTGPTYEQYF
>.|TRBV12-3/TRBV12-4|TRBJ1-1|.|14
TGTGCCAGCACGACCTCAGGGGCGAACACTGAAGCTTTCTTT
CASTTSGANTEAFF
>.|TRBV4-3|TRBJ1-2|.|16
TGCGCCAGCAGCCAAGAGCTTGGAGGGCCTAACTATGGCTACACCTTC
CASSQELGGPNYGYTF